This T cell receptor (beta chain) derives from a study of control samples from healthy donors and cancer patients. Here immunoSEQ multiplex PCR was the method, and the copy in TCRdb shows in-frame clones only, minus some. The sample has roughly 450,000 clones, around 90% seen once; the top ten hold around 6.4%. V was clipped by 3 bases and J by 4 bases, with 7 bases between them. The length of the CDR3 is 13 residues. Germline values: CDR1 MNHNS, CDR2 SASEGT. The receptor was derived from a man between 40 and 49 years old with head and neck cancer. Material: PBMCs. V usage is TRBV6-1 and J usage is TRBJ2-1, with unresolved D. This CDR3 is CASSDTLYNEQFF. The DNA of the CDR3 is TGTGCCAGCAGTGATACACTTTACAATGAGCAGTTCTTC.